Included here is one TCR beta chain sequence, with context. The antigen is unknown. Using immunoSEQ multiplex PCR, the repertoire was profiled, and TCRdb retains in-frame clones only, with some absent. The profile shows tens of thousands of clones, over 75% of them singletons. These data belong to a study of chemoradiotherapy in HPV16-positive cancers. Study findings and constraints: HPV-specific T cells were functionally defined from only a couple of HPV16-positive patients.

Repeated repertoire sampling spanned the course of chemoradiotherapy. Germline trimming cut 1 base from V and 0 bases from J; bases unmatched to any gene: 2. CDR1 MNHNY and CDR2 SVGAGI come from the germline V gene (reference sequence). This CDR3 comprises 15 residues. The chain joins TRBV6-6 to TRBJ1-2; 7 nucleotides line up with TRBD1. Sample: blood, taken from a patient who underwent chemoradiotherapy. The receptor's source is a human donor with HPV-associated anogenital cancer. CDR3 DNA: TGTGCCAGCAGTTACTTTGGGACAGCTAACTATGGCTACACCTTC. Its translation is CASSYFGTANYGYTF.